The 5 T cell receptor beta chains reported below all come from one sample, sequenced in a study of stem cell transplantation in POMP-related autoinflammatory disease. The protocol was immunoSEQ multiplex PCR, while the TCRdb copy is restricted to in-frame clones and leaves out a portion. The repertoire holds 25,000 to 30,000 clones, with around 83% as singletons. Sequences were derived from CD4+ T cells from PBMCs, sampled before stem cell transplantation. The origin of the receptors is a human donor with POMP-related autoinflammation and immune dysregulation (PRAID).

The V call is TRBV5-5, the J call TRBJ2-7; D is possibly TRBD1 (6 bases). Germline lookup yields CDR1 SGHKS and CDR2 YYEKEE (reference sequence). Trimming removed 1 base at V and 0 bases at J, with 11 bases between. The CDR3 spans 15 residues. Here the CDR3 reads CASSLRQGYSYEQYF. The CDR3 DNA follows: TGTGCCAGCAGCTTGCGGCAGGGGTACTCCTACGAGCAGTACTTC.

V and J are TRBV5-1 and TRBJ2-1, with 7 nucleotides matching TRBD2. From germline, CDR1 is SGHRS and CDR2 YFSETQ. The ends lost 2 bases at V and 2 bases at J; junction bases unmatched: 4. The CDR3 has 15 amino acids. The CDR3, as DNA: TGCGCCAGCAGCTTCAGCGGGACCACCTACAATGAGCAGTTCTTC. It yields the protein CASSFSGTTYNEQFF.

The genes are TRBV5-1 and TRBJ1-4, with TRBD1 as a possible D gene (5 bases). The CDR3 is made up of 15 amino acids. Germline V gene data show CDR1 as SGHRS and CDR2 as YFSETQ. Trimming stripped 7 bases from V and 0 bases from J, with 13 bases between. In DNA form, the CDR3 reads TGCGCCAGCGGAGAAGGGGCTGCAACTAATGAAAAACTGTTTTTT. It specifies CASGEGAATNEKLFF.

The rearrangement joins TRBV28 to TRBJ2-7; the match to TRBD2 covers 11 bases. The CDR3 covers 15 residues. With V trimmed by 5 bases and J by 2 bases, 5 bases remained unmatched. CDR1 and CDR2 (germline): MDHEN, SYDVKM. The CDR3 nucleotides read TGTGCCAGCAGTCCCGGGACTAGCGGAACCTACGAGCAGTACTTC. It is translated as CASSPGTSGTYEQYF.

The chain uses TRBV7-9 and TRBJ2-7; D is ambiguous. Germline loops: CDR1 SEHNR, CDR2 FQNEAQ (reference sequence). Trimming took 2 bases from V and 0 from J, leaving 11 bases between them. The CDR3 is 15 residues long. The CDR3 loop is CASSLPGLSSYEQYF. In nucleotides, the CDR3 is TGTGCCAGCAGCTTACCAGGCTTAAGCTCCTACGAGCAGTACTTC. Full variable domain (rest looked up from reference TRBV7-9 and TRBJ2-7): DTGVSQNPRHKITKRGQNVTFRCDPISEHNRLYWYRQTLGQGPEFLTYFQNEAQLEKSRLLSDRFSAERPKGSFSTLEIQRTEQGDSAMYLCASSLPGLSSYEQYFGPGTRLTVT.